Listed here are 18 T cell receptor beta chains from one sample, sequenced in a study of blood T cell repertoires in COVID-19. Clones were sequenced by immunoSEQ multiplex PCR, and TCRdb holds only the in-frame ones, with some missing. The table has 120,000 or so clones, approximately 80% seen once. The specimen sequenced was peripheral blood. All receptors derive from a woman aged 45-59 years with acute or convalescent COVID-19.

V is TRBV5-1 and J is TRBJ1-2; possible D gene TRBD1, 6 bases. Germline V gene lookup returns CDR1 SGHRS and CDR2 YFSETQ. V lost 4 bases and J lost 4, with 11 bases in between. The CDR3 is 13 residues long. As DNA, the CDR3 is TGCGCCAGCAGCGAAGGACAGAGCTATGGCTACACCTTC. Protein product: CASSEGQSYGYTF.

The chain links TRBV7-9 to TRBJ2-5, with D maybe TRBD2 (5 bases). The CDR3 consists of 11 residues. V was clipped by 1 base and J by 10 bases, with 7 bases between them. Germline CDR1 is SEHNR and CDR2 is FQNEAQ (reference sequence). DNA for the CDR3: TGTGCCAGCAGCTTAGTGGGGAGCCAGTACTTC. Translated, it gives CASSLVGSQYF.

This clone was counted only a few times. The chain has TRBV19 and TRBJ1-1; 8 bases match TRBD1. The V gene end was trimmed by 3 bases and the J gene end by 5 bases; junction bases not matched to a gene: 5. Germline V gene sequence: CDR1 LNHDA, CDR2 SQIVND (reference sequence). The CDR3 is 14 amino acids. CDR3 DNA sequence: TGTGCCAGTAGTATTGGACAGGGAAGGACTGAAGCTTTCTTT. Protein: CASSIGQGRTEAFF.

The chain is built from TRBV7-9 and TRBJ2-6, with D perhaps TRBD1 (6 bases). The CDR3 loop spans 16 amino acids. From germline, CDR1 is SEHNR and CDR2 FQNEAQ (reference sequence). V gave up 9 bases and J gave up 0 bases, with 15 bases separating them. CDR3 DNA sequence: TGTGCCAGTACGGACAGACTTTCCTCTGGGGCCAACGTCCTGACTTTC. This codes for CASTDRLSSGANVLTF.

The chain employs TRBV5-1 and TRBJ2-2; 9 positions agree with TRBD1. This CDR3 comprises 16 residues. V lost 5 bases and J lost 6; bases outside the gene matches: 11. Germline assignment: CDR1 SGHRS and CDR2 YFSETQ. In DNA form, the CDR3 reads TGCGCCAGCAGTTACCGGGACAGGGTGTTGTCCGGGGAGCTGTTTTTT. Its protein is CASSYRDRVLSGELFF.

This clone appeared a few times. The CDR3 region has the DNA TGTGCCAGCAGGTTAGCGGGACCGAACACCGGGGAGCTGTTTTTT. It translates to CASRLAGPNTGELFF. The chain employs TRBV28 and TRBJ2-2, with 8 bases matching TRBD2. The germline gives CDR1 MDHEN, CDR2 SYDVKM. This CDR3 spans 15 amino acids. Losses at the gene ends were 6 bases for V and 0 bases for J; bases not matched to a gene: 3.

The rearrangement joins TRBV19 to TRBJ2-1; perhaps TRBD2 as D (5 bases). Germline values: CDR1 LNHDA, CDR2 SQIVND (reference sequence). V was clipped by 7 bases and J by 6 bases, with 16 bases between them. There are 14 residues in the CDR3. CDR3 sequence reads: CASKAVGIFNEQFF. Written as DNA, the CDR3 is TGTGCCAGTAAAGCGGTGGGGATCTTCAATGAGCAGTTCTTC.

The rearrangement joins TRBV5-4 to TRBJ1-3, with 9 nucleotides matching TRBD1. The germline V gene encodes CDR1 SGHNT and CDR2 YYREEE (reference sequence). This CDR3 has 15 amino acids. With 7 bases clipped from V and 4 bases from J, the junction kept 9 bases outside the gene matches. The CDR3 sequence: CASGRQGEGGNTIYF. Written as DNA, the CDR3 is TGTGCCAGCGGTCGACAGGGGGAAGGAGGAAACACCATATATTTT.

This clone appeared once. This rearrangement joins TRBV15 to TRBJ1-2; 9 bases fit TRBD1. This CDR3 has 13 amino acids. From germline, CDR1 is LNHNV and CDR2 YYDKDF (reference sequence). V lost 2 bases to trimming and J lost 7 bases; unmatched junction nucleotides: 2. Written as DNA, the CDR3 is TGTGCCACCAGCAGACTACAGGGGGCTGGCTACACCTTC. Amino acid sequence: CATSRLQGAGYTF.

J is TRBJ1-5 and V is TRBV5-6; D may be TRBD1 (5 bases). Trimming removed 4 bases from V and 4 bases from J, with 15 bases in between. Germline-derived CDR1 and CDR2 are SGHDT and YYEEEE. There are 15 residues in the CDR3. CDR3 in amino acids: CASSTTGRGNQPQHF. The CDR3 DNA reads TGTGCCAGCAGCACAACGGGGCGGGGTAATCAGCCCCAGCATTTT. Supplemented by reference TRBV5-6 and TRBJ1-5, the full variable domain reads DAGVTQSPTHLIKTRGQQVTLRCSPKSGHDTVSWYQQALGQGPQFIFQYYEEEERQRGNFPDRFSGHQFPNYSSELNVNALLLGDSALYLCASSTTGRGNQPQHFGDGTRLSIL.

The chain is built from TRBV5-4 and TRBJ2-1; the match to TRBD2 covers 7 bases. The CDR3 runs 15 residues. V lost 4 bases, J lost 2 bases, and 6 bases stayed unmatched. The germline CDR1 and CDR2 sequences are SGHNT and YYREEE (reference sequence). The CDR3 DNA is TGTGCCAGCAGCCGACCCGGGGGGACCTACAATGAGCAGTTCTTC. Its protein is CASSRPGGTYNEQFF.

This chain joins TRBV7-8 and TRBJ1-4; 8 positions agree with TRBD1. With 2 bases clipped from V and 5 bases from J, the junction kept 4 bases outside the gene matches. From germline, CDR1 is SGHVS and CDR2 FQNEAQ. CDR3 length equals 15 residues. The CDR3 DNA is TGTGCCAGCAGCTTAAGCAGGGGGCGGAATGAAAAACTGTTTTTT. This translates into CASSLSRGRNEKLFF.

The gene calls are TRBV11-2 and TRBJ1-1, with TRBD1 matching over 8 bases. V was clipped by 5 bases and J by 1 base; unmatched bases: 6. The CDR3 totals 15 residues. CDR1 is SGHAT, CDR2 FQNNGV, per germline. CDR3 in DNA: TGTGCCAGCAGCCTTCGGACAGGGAGGAACACTGAAGCTTTCTTT. Encoded protein: CASSLRTGRNTEAFF. The whole variable domain, filled in from reference TRBV11-2 and TRBJ1-1, reads EAGVAQSPRYKIIEKRQSVAFWCNPISGHATLYWYQQILGQGPKLLIQFQNNGVVDDSQLPKDRFSAERLKGVDSTLKIQPAKLEDSAVYLCASSLRTGRNTEAFFGQGTRLTVV.

This clone appeared a few times. The chain recombines TRBV7-8 with TRBJ1-5; unclear D gene. CDR1 and CDR2 from the germline V gene are SGHVS and FQNEAQ. The V end was cut by 5 bases, the J end by 4 bases, with 9 bases between. This CDR3 contains 13 residues. Here the CDR3 DNA reads TGTGCCAGCAGCCGGGAGGGTAATCAGCCCCAGCATTTT. Protein: CASSREGNQPQHF.

V and J are TRBV3-1 (or the pseudogene TRBV3-2) and TRBJ2-1; TRBD2 matches 13 bases. The germline V gene encodes CDR1 LGHDT and CDR2 YNNKEL (reference sequence). This CDR3 contains 13 residues. V shed 5 bases and J 8 bases; nucleotides not matched to a gene: 0. The CDR3 nucleotides read TGTGCCAGCAGCGGACTAGCGGGAGATGAGCAGTTCTTC. Translation gives CASSGLAGDEQFF.

The genes are TRBV6-5 and TRBJ2-7; 10 nucleotides line up with TRBD2. This CDR3 region has 13 residues. With 0 bases clipped from V and 12 bases from J, the junction kept 5 bases outside the gene matches. CDR1 and CDR2 from the germline V gene are MNHEY and SVGAGI. The CDR3 DNA reads as TGTGCCAGCAGTTACTCCAGCGGGAGGGCGCCGTACTTC. Its protein product is CASSYSSGRAPYF.

The chain is built from TRBV4-2 and TRBJ1-5, with D unclear. The CDR3 sequence is 15 residues long. Germline-derived CDR1 and CDR2 are LGHNA and YNFKEQ. The V gene lost 0 bases and the J gene lost 0 bases, with 6 bases spanning the gap. Written as DNA, the CDR3 is TGTGCCAGCAGCCAAGATACAAGTAGCAATCAGCCCCAGCATTTT. Translating gives CASSQDTSSNQPQHF.

CDR3 bases: TGTGCCAGCAGTGAAGAGGGGCTGGGGGCGCAAAATTCACCCCTCCACTTT. Amino acids: CASSEEGLGAQNSPLHF. The rearrangement uses TRBV6-1 and TRBJ1-6, with D perhaps matching TRBD1 (6 bases). The V end lost 1 base, the J end lost 7 bases, and 17 bases lay between the germline ends. Germline V gene lookup returns CDR1 MNHNS and CDR2 SASEGT. CDR3 length: 17 amino acids.